The 18 T cell receptor beta chains in this list originate from one sample, sequenced in a study of T-cell reconstitution after alpha-beta-depleted transplantation in children. Researchers prepared the TCRbeta library using unique molecular identifiers, the study reports. TCRdb re-derived calls from the PCR reads in MiXCR, one entry per CDR3 protein. The data show just over 200,000 distinct CDR3 sequences, with roughly 8.1% seen just once and 35% to 45% held by the top ten. Sequenced here: PBMCs, mostly from graft donor cells, sampled 360 days after TCRalphabeta/CD19-depleted stem cell transplant. The receptors derive from a male patient aged 2-15 years who had a stem cell transplant for acute myeloid leukemia, so the T cells may come from the graft donor.

This clonotype was recorded at least ten times. J is TRBJ2-2 and V is TRBV4-2; 11 bases match TRBD2. The CDR3 has 17 amino acids. With V trimmed by 1 base and J by 3 bases, 4 bases remained unmatched. CDR1 is LGHNA and CDR2 is YNFKEQ in the germline V gene. CDR3 coding DNA: TGTGCCAGCAGCCAAGCTCTAGCGGGAGGTGACACCGGGGAGCTGTTTTTT. This gives the protein CASSQALAGGDTGELFF.

Only a few counts were recorded for this clonotype. The genes are TRBV7-9 and TRBJ2-7, with TRBD1 matching over 7 bases. Trimming cost V 3 bases and J 7 bases; bases outside gene matches: 9. The CDR3 has 14 residues. Germline lookup yields CDR1 SEHNR and CDR2 FQNEAQ (reference sequence). DNA of the CDR3: TGTGCCAGCAGCTTTAAGGGGGCACCCTCGGAGCAGTACGTC. As protein: CASSFKGAPSEQYV.

This clonotype was counted at least ten times. This rearrangement joins TRBV7-2 to TRBJ2-1; 7 bases match TRBD2. Germline loops: CDR1 SGHTA, CDR2 FQGNSA. The ends lost 3 bases at V and 4 bases at J; junction bases unmatched: 9. The CDR3 has 16 amino acids. The chain's CDR3 is CASSFVGRLAYNEQFF. DNA for the CDR3: TGTGCCAGCAGCTTTGTGGGCAGACTAGCTTACAATGAGCAGTTCTTC. Looking up the rest from reference TRBV7-2 and TRBJ2-1 gives the full variable domain: GAGVSQSPSNKVTEKGKDVELRCDPISGHTALYWYRQSLGQGLEFLIYFQGNSAPDKSGLPSDRFSAERTGGSVSTLTIQRTQQEDSAVYLCASSFVGRLAYNEQFFGPGTRLTVL.

There are many counts of this clonotype. The chain couples TRBV7-9 to TRBJ2-7; either TRBD1 or TRBD2 may fit D (5 bases each). The germline V and J ends were trimmed by 3 bases and 0 bases, with 12 bases remaining between them. Germline CDR1 is SEHNR and CDR2 is FQNEAQ (reference sequence). The CDR3 extends over 15 amino acids. The CDR3 coding sequence is TGTGCCAGCAGCTTGTACGGGACGAGCTCCTACGAGCAGTACGTC. Translation: CASSLYGTSSYEQYV.

The chain recombines TRBV5-1 with TRBJ2-5; 8 bases are a match to TRBD2. The trim removed 0 bases at V and 0 bases at J, leaving 4 bases unmatched. The germline CDR1 and CDR2 sequences are SGHRS and YFSETQ. The length of the CDR3 is 16 residues. This CDR3 is CASSLAGSGDQETQYF. In nucleotides, the CDR3 is TGCGCCAGCAGCTTGGCGGGTAGCGGGGACCAAGAGACCCAGTACTTC. Supplemented by reference TRBV5-1 and TRBJ2-5, the full variable domain reads KAGVTQTPRYLIKTRGQQVTLSCSPISGHRSVSWYQQTPGQGLQFLFEYFSETQRNKGNFPGRFSGRQFSNSRSEMNVSTLELGDSALYLCASSLAGSGDQETQYFGPGTRLLVL.

V gene TRBV20-1 combines with J gene TRBJ1-5; TRBD1 matches at 9 bases. The CDR3 is 14 amino acids. Germline assignment: CDR1 DFQATT and CDR2 SNEGSKA (reference sequence). The trim removed 1 base at V and 9 bases at J, leaving 7 bases unmatched. The CDR3 reads CSARGTGVWMPQHF. The CDR3 coding sequence is TGCAGTGCTAGAGGGACAGGGGTGTGGATGCCCCAGCATTTT.

The V gene is TRBV7-8, the J gene TRBJ2-1; 7 nucleotides line up with TRBD1. The trim removed 3 bases at V and 0 bases at J, leaving 5 bases unmatched. The CDR3 is made up of 16 amino acids. CDR1 is SGHVS and CDR2 is FQNEAQ in the germline V gene. The CDR3 here is CASSFRYRGSYNEQFF. The CDR3, as DNA: TGTGCCAGCAGCTTTAGGTACAGGGGCTCCTACAATGAGCAGTTCTTC.

The chain has TRBV12-3 or TRBV12-4 and TRBJ2-5; D may be TRBD1 or TRBD2 (5 bases each). Trimming pared 3 bases from V and 2 bases from J, leaving 13 bases between. This CDR3 comprises 15 residues. CDR3 amino acids: CASSFIGAVQETQYF. In DNA form, the CDR3 reads TGTGCCAGCAGTTTCATCGGGGCCGTACAAGAGACCCAGTACTTC.

This clonotype was recorded many times. The gene calls are TRBV12-3 or TRBV12-4 and TRBJ2-3; the D is unclear. The CDR3 is 13 amino acids. Between the trimmed V and J ends, which lost 6 bases and 2 bases, there was a span of 9 bases. The DNA of the CDR3 is TGTGCCAGCAGGCCCCCCCCCACAGATACGCAGTATTTT. This gives the protein CASRPPPTDTQYF.

This clonotype was seen more than once but under ten times. CDR3 sequence (DNA): TGTGCCAGCAGCTTACGGGGCCCGTTAGCGGGGCCACAAGAGACCCAGTACTTC. Translated, it gives CASSLRGPLAGPQETQYF. The genes are TRBV7-6 and TRBJ2-5, with 8 bases lining up with TRBD2. The CDR3 has 18 residues. CDR1 is SGHVS and CDR2 is FNYEAQ in the germline V gene. J gave up 2 bases and V 2 bases, and 13 bases lay outside the gene matches.

This clonotype was found many times. The rearrangement joins TRBV5-1 to TRBJ2-5; 11 bases map to TRBD2. Trimming removed 4 bases from V and 2 bases from J; junction bases left unmatched: 4. Germline V gives CDR1 SGHRS, CDR2 YFSETQ. This CDR3 has 15 amino acids. The CDR3 DNA follows: TGCGCCAGCAGCATGGGACTAGCGGTTCAAGAGACCCAGTACTTC. Its protein product is CASSMGLAVQETQYF.

The chain employs TRBV5-1 and TRBJ1-5; TRBD1 aligns across 9 bases. The CDR3 sequence is 14 residues long. From germline, CDR1 is SGHRS and CDR2 YFSETQ. With 4 bases clipped from V and 4 bases from J, the junction kept 3 bases outside the gene matches. CDR3 nucleotides: TGCGCCAGCAGCCCCGGGACAGGGAATCAGCCCCAGCATTTT. Translating it yields CASSPGTGNQPQHF.

The CDR3 here is CASSKAGGSRETQYF. CDR3 DNA sequence: TGTGCCAGCAGTAAGGCGGGAGGGTCACGCGAGACCCAGTACTTC. V usage is TRBV5-6 and J usage is TRBJ2-5; 9 bases match TRBD2. Unmatched junction bases numbered 10, after V lost 5 bases and J lost 5 bases. This CDR3 is built from 15 residues. From germline, CDR1 is SGHDT and CDR2 YYEEEE.

The table lists this clonotype with a few counts. The rearrangement joins TRBV27 to TRBJ1-3; 7 bases map to TRBD1. CDR1 MNHEY and CDR2 SMNVEV come from the germline V gene (reference sequence). The CDR3 is 16 residues long. With V trimmed by 2 bases and J by 2 bases, 6 bases remained unmatched. The CDR3 nucleotides read TGTGCCAGCAGTTTAACAGGGGTCGGTACTGGAAACACCATATATTTT. This encodes CASSLTGVGTGNTIYF.

Remarks on this clonotype: This may arise from a read error, as a much more abundant clone is one base away. V usage is TRBV9 and J usage is TRBJ2-1; 14 bases agree with TRBD2. V gave up 4 bases and J gave up 9 bases; unmatched junction bases: 6. The CDR3 is made up of 15 amino acids. Germline loops: CDR1 SGDLS, CDR2 YYNGEE. For the CDR3, the DNA is TGTGCCAGCAGCCCGACTAGCGGGAGGGTCAGTGAGCAGTTCTTC. Amino acids: CASSPTSGRVSEQFF.

This chain joins TRBV19 and TRBJ2-1, with TRBD1 matching over 7 bases. The CDR3 has 13 residues. J gave up 9 bases and V 3 bases, and 5 bases lay outside the gene matches. CDR1 is LNHDA and CDR2 is SQIVND in the germline V gene (reference sequence). CDR3 coding DNA: TGTGCCAGTAGTATTAACAGGGACAGTGAGCAGTTCTTC. It is translated as CASSINRDSEQFF.

This clonotype came up a few times. This chain connects TRBV30 to TRBJ2-2; perhaps D is TRBD1 or TRBD2 (5 bases each). The CDR3 is 14 residues long. Germline CDR1 GTSNPN, CDR2 SVGIG (reference sequence). Trimming left V 4 bases short and J 0 bases short, with 9 bases between. The CDR3 nucleotides read TGTGCCTGGAAGAGGGGACCGAACACCGGGGAGCTGTTTTTT. Protein: CAWKRGPNTGELFF.

This clonotype was detected ten times or more. The rearrangement uses TRBV5-1 and TRBJ2-1; D remains unclear. The germline V gene has CDR1 SGHRS and CDR2 YFSETQ. Trimming shortened V by 0 bases and J by 4 bases, and 8 bases separated the two germline ends. CDR3 length: 14 amino acids. CDR3 sequence reads: CASSLGLTYNEQFF. Written as DNA, the CDR3 is TGCGCCAGCAGCTTGGGACTTACTTACAATGAGCAGTTCTTC.